This TCR beta chain comes out of a study of T-cell memory formation after mild COVID-19. Overall study findings and caveats: Certain responding clones were present in pre-infection memory, suggesting participation of cross-reactive memory.

The V gene's germline CDR1 is DFQATT and CDR2 SNEGSKA (reference sequence). The CDR3 spans 13 residues. TCRdb redid the calling of the 5' RACE reads with MiXCR, one entry per CDR3 protein. The sample has roughly 320,000 distinct CDR3 sequences, around 30% seen once. Details on this clonotype: No antigen is known for it. An end of the junction differs from the germline gene, which may be a read error.

The TCR was taken from an adult woman who had mild COVID-19 (a few samples of this study predate the infection). Cell type and time point are not known. Sequencing used PBMCs or a T cell subset sorted from them (not recorded which). The chain joins TRBV20-1 to TRBJ1-6; TRBD1 is a possible D gene (6 bases). The CDR3 DNA reads TGCGGTGCTCTACAGGGTCGGGGTTCACCCCTCCACTTT. Amino acids: CGALQGRGSPLHF.